This T cell receptor beta chain derives from a study of cytomegalovirus exposure and HLA in healthy donors. The study's findings and limits: The study recorded 150 to 200 TCR beta chains that were cytomegalovirus-associated. In a later analysis, TCR association rates varied by HLA locus: DRB1 most, HLA-C fewest. A link between a missense DCLRE1C variant and TCR beta V- and J-gene trimming emerged from a later analysis. When the data were analyzed later, several of the most significant clusters appeared to be linked to common viral pathogens.

On this clone: What it recognizes is unknown.

Researchers ran the PCR with 60 Vbeta and 13 Jbeta primers. The assay was immunoSEQ multiplex PCR, and TCRdb's table has in-frame clones only and misses some. Found here are hundreds of thousands of clones, roughly 89% of them singletons; the top ten hold approximately 1%. This CDR3 has 13 residues. Per the germline V gene, CDR1 is LGHNA and CDR2 is YSLEER. Trimming left V 0 bases short and J 5 bases short, with 4 bases between. The V call is TRBV4-3, the J call TRBJ2-2; no firm D call. The receptor's source is a woman aged 18-29 years in good health and CMV-seronegative. The sequencing input was PBMCs. The CDR3 DNA sequence: TGCGCCAGCAGCCAAGAATCGACCGGGGAGCTGTTTTTT. It translates to CASSQESTGELFF.